One and the same sample provided the 30 T cell receptor beta chains below, sequenced in a study of blood T cell repertoires in COVID-19. Clones were sequenced by immunoSEQ multiplex PCR, and TCRdb holds only the in-frame ones, with some missing. The sample records under 200,000 clones, 88% being singletons. Sequenced: PBMCs or T cells enriched from blood (not recorded which). The receptors originated from a woman in her forties or fifties who had recovered from COVID-19.

The V call is TRBV5-1, the J call TRBJ1-4; D remains ambiguous. Germline loops: CDR1 SGHRS, CDR2 YFSETQ. Trimming took off 5 bases at V and 5 bases at J, with 16 bases between the two ends. The CDR3 contains 15 residues. CDR3 protein: CASSRLGGSNEKLFF. The DNA of the CDR3 is TGCGCCAGCAGTCGTCTAGGAGGGTCGAATGAAAAACTGTTTTTT.

This chain connects TRBV5-1 to TRBJ2-7; a possible D gene is TRBD2 (6 bases). Germline assignment: CDR1 SGHRS and CDR2 YFSETQ. This CDR3 has 14 amino acids. V lost 0 bases to trimming and J lost 5 bases, with 12 bases between them. In DNA, the CDR3 is TGCGCCAGCAGCTTGGATGGGGCGGGGAACGAGCAGTACTTC. Its protein product is CASSLDGAGNEQYF.

This chain connects TRBV19 to TRBJ1-2, with 7 bases matching TRBD1. The length of the CDR3 is 16 residues. J was trimmed by 0 bases and V by 3 bases; bases with no gene match: 7. Germline CDR1 reads LNHDA; CDR2 reads SQIVND (reference sequence). As DNA, the CDR3 is TGTGCCAGTAGTATTCGGCCCGGGACAGCTAACTATGGCTACACCTTC. Its translation: CASSIRPGTANYGYTF.

This rearrangement joins TRBV9 to TRBJ2-2; 9 bases agree with TRBD1. The CDR3 totals 17 residues. Trimming took 1 base from V and 6 from J; bases not matched to a gene: 10. Germline V gene data show CDR1 as SGDLS and CDR2 as YYNGEE. The CDR3 loop reads CASSVKGTGPVAGELFF. CDR3 bases: TGTGCCAGCAGCGTAAAGGGGACAGGGCCAGTCGCCGGGGAGCTGTTTTTT.

The CDR3 region is CASSSDGVRAFF. DNA of the CDR3: TGTGCCAGCAGCTCCGACGGAGTCCGAGCTTTCTTT. The chain has TRBV7-8 and TRBJ1-1; no clear D. This CDR3 contains 12 residues. Germline loops: CDR1 SGHVS, CDR2 FQNEAQ. The V and J ends lost 4 bases and 10 bases respectively, with 13 bases between them.

The CDR3 loop reads CASSLSSWWLAGDYNEQFF. In nucleotides, the CDR3 is TGTGCCAGCAGTTTATCGAGTTGGTGGCTAGCGGGTGACTACAATGAGCAGTTCTTC. The chain links TRBV27 to TRBJ2-1; 8 nucleotides line up with TRBD2. The germline CDR1 and CDR2 sequences are MNHEY and SMNVEV (reference sequence). The CDR3 is made up of 19 amino acids. J gave up 3 bases and V 0 bases, and 13 bases lay outside the gene matches.

The rearrangement uses TRBV18 and TRBJ1-4; no clear D. The ends were cut back, 6 bases at V and 0 bases at J, with 11 bases in the middle. Germline assignment: CDR1 KGHSH and CDR2 LQKENI. The CDR3 runs 15 residues. The CDR3 bases are TGTGCCAGCTCGTCAAGTACAGCAACTAATGAAAAACTGTTTTTT. This translates into CASSSSTATNEKLFF.

In DNA, the CDR3 is TGCAGCGTTGAAGAGGGCTTGCCGGGACAAATGAACACTGAAGCTTTCTTT. This translates into CSVEEGLPGQMNTEAFF. This chain joins TRBV29-1 and TRBJ1-1; maybe TRBD1 (6 bases). V was trimmed by 0 bases and J by 0 bases, leaving 17 bases between them. The CDR3 is 17 amino acids. The germline V gene encodes CDR1 SQVTM and CDR2 ANQGSEA. Looking up the rest from reference TRBV29-1 and TRBJ1-1 gives the full variable domain: SAVISQKPSRDICQRGTSLTIQCQVDSQVTMMFWYRQQPGQSLTLIATANQGSEATYESGFVIDKFPISRPNLTFSTLTVSNMSPEDSSIYLCSVEEGLPGQMNTEAFFGQGTRLTVV.

V and J are TRBV29-1 and TRBJ2-1, with TRBD2 identical over 7 bases. In germline, CDR1 is SQVTM, CDR2 ANQGSEA. After removal of 1 base from V and 4 bases from J, the junction contained 13 bases not matched to a gene. This CDR3 has 17 amino acids. CDR3 DNA sequence: TGCAGCGTTGAAGGGGTCCTAGCCTGGGGGGGGTACAATGAGCAGTTCTTC. The encoded protein is CSVEGVLAWGGYNEQFF.

This clone has just a few counts. This chain links TRBV20-1 with TRBJ1-5; 7 nucleotides agree with TRBD1. V gave up 3 bases and J gave up 4 bases; unmatched junction bases: 12. Germline V gene lookup returns CDR1 DFQATT and CDR2 SNEGSKA (reference sequence). The CDR3 consists of 16 residues. DNA for the CDR3: TGCAGTGCTAGTGGGGGAGACAGGGCGTTAAATCAGCCCCAGCATTTT. It specifies CSASGGDRALNQPQHF.

This chain joins TRBV5-1 and TRBJ2-7; D ambiguous. The CDR3 sequence is 14 residues long. The V gene lost 4 bases and the J gene lost 0 bases, with 11 bases spanning the gap. Germline CDR1 SGHRS, CDR2 YFSETQ. This CDR3 reads CASSPREVSYEQYF. CDR3 bases: TGCGCCAGCAGCCCCCGAGAGGTCTCCTACGAGCAGTACTTC.

The chain has TRBV5-5 and TRBJ1-2; D remains ambiguous. The germline CDR1 and CDR2 sequences are SGHKS and YYEKEE (reference sequence). CDR3 length: 15 residues. Deletions cut 0 bases from V and 0 bases from J, with 9 bases between. DNA of the CDR3: TGTGCCAGCAGCTTGGGCGGAATTGCTAACTATGGCTACACCTTC. This gives the protein CASSLGGIANYGYTF.

The J gene is TRBJ1-2, the V gene TRBV2, with D perhaps matching TRBD1 (6 bases). V lost 5 bases and J 7 bases, leaving 14 bases between the germline ends. This CDR3 region has 13 residues. Germline V gene sequence: CDR1 SNHLY, CDR2 FYNNEI. CDR3 DNA sequence: TGTGCCAGCAGTTTTACAGGGTATGGTGGCTACACCTTC. It specifies CASSFTGYGGYTF. The full variable domain, in which reference TRBV2 and TRBJ1-2 provide the parts outside the CDR3, is EPEVTQTPSHQVTQMGQEVILRCVPISNHLYFYWYRQILGQKVEFLVSFYNNEISEKSEIFDDQFSVERPDGSNFTLKIRSTKLEDSAMYFCASSFTGYGGYTFGSGTRLTVV.

This chain connects TRBV9 to TRBJ1-2; possibly TRBD1 for D (6 bases). The ends were cut back, 2 bases at V and 8 bases at J, with 19 bases in the middle. The CDR3 covers 15 residues. Germline V lookup: CDR1 SGDLS, CDR2 YYNGEE. The CDR3, as DNA: TGTGCCAGCAGCGTCGGTGGGACAACCCCCGGCGGCTACACCTTC. The encoded protein is CASSVGGTTPGGYTF.

V usage is TRBV7-9 and J usage is TRBJ2-2, with D possibly being TRBD2 (6 bases). The germline V and J ends were trimmed by 11 bases and 0 bases, with 16 bases remaining between them. CDR3 size: 15 residues. Germline loops: CDR1 SEHNR, CDR2 FQNEAQ (reference sequence). The CDR3: CAYPTGTSNTGELFF. The CDR3 DNA is TGTGCCTACCCTACCGGGACTTCGAACACCGGGGAGCTGTTTTTT.

V is TRBV19 and J is TRBJ2-3; a weak D match, TRBD2 (6 bases). Germline V gene lookup returns CDR1 LNHDA and CDR2 SQIVND (reference sequence). The length of the CDR3 is 16 residues. Trimming stripped 1 base from V and 2 bases from J, with 13 bases between. Written as DNA, the CDR3 is TGTGCCAGTAGTATAGCTGGCGGGGCCCCCACAGATACGCAGTATTTT. Translating gives CASSIAGGAPTDTQYF.

This clone was picked up many times. This sequence joins TRBV7-8 and TRBJ2-7; D call uncertain. The CDR3 has 14 residues. Trimming cost V 0 bases and J 6 bases, with 12 bases left between them. Germline V gene lookup returns CDR1 SGHVS and CDR2 FQNEAQ. CDR3 DNA sequence: TGTGCCAGCAGCTTAGCCCCGACTGCTCCCGAGCAGTACTTC. Translation gives CASSLAPTAPEQYF.

The rearrangement joins TRBV19 to TRBJ2-1, with 12 bases aligning to TRBD1. CDR1 and CDR2 (germline): LNHDA, SQIVND (reference sequence). The CDR3 contains 19 residues. Trimming took 7 bases from V and 10 from J; bases not matched to a gene: 23. The CDR3 sequence: CASKFEGGQGAVGYSEQFF. The CDR3 DNA reads TGTGCCAGTAAGTTCGAGGGGGGACAGGGGGCAGTAGGCTACAGCGAGCAGTTCTTC. Full variable domain (outside the CDR3, taken from reference TRBV19 and TRBJ2-1): DGGITQSPKYLFRKEGQNVTLSCEQNLNHDAMYWYRQDPGQGLRLIYYSQIVNDFQKGDIAEGYSVSREKKESFPLTVTSAQKNPTAFYLCASKFEGGQGAVGYSEQFFGPGTRLTVL.

In regard to this clone: The same CDR3 arises from other DNA sequences in this sample as well. The genes are TRBV18 and TRBJ1-4; 9 nucleotides agree with TRBD1. The CDR3 extends over 15 amino acids. Trimming cost V 1 base and J 4 bases; bases outside gene matches: 1. Germline V CDR1 and CDR2: KGHSH, LQKENI. For the CDR3, the DNA is TGTGCCAGCTCACCACTGGGACAGGGTAATGAAAAACTGTTTTTT. Translation: CASSPLGQGNEKLFF.

This rearrangement joins TRBV6-4 to TRBJ1-6; D is uncertain. Trimming removed 0 bases from V and 7 bases from J, with 7 bases in between. CDR1 and CDR2 from the germline V gene are MRHNA and SNTAGT. The CDR3 extends over 14 amino acids. CDR3: CASSDSTPNSPLHF. The CDR3 DNA reads as TGTGCCAGCAGTGACTCCACACCGAATTCACCCCTCCACTTT.

This clone was counted a few times. This chain links TRBV11-3 with TRBJ2-1, with 8 nucleotides matching TRBD2. With 4 bases clipped from V and 0 bases from J, the junction kept 5 bases outside the gene matches. Germline V gives CDR1 SGHNT, CDR2 YENEEA. The CDR3 covers 16 residues. CDR3 nucleotide sequence: TGTGCCAGCAGCTCAACTAGCGGTTTCTCCTACAATGAGCAGTTCTTC. Residues: CASSSTSGFSYNEQFF.

The genes are TRBV7-3 and TRBJ2-5, with 10 bases lining up with TRBD2. Germline values: CDR1 SGHTA, CDR2 FQGTGA. CDR3 length: 17 amino acids. V gave up 6 bases and J gave up 6 bases; unmatched junction bases: 16. In DNA, the CDR3 is TGTGCCAGCAGTCGGAGGAGCGGGGGGGCCGACGCGCAGACCCAGTACTTC. This codes for CASSRRSGGADAQTQYF.

The chain couples TRBV6-2 or TRBV6-3 to TRBJ2-2, with TRBD1 matching over 10 bases. The junction had 9 bases not matched to a gene; V was cut back by 6 bases and J by 5 bases. The V gene's germline CDR1 is MNHEY and CDR2 SVGEGT. This CDR3 is built from 16 residues. Here the CDR3 reads CASSQTGTGVTGELFF. Written as DNA, the CDR3 is TGTGCCAGCAGCCAAACAGGGACAGGGGTTACCGGGGAGCTGTTTTTT.

This clone was observed a single time. The rearrangement uses TRBV21-1 and TRBJ2-3; the D call TRBD2 from the table was never checked on the DNA. TRBV21-1 represents a pseudogene. This CDR3 has 16 residues. This chain's CDR3 is CASSKIKRGATDTQYF. The CDR3 coding sequence is TGTGCCAGCAGCAAAATAAAGCGGGGGGCCACAGATACGCAGTATTTT.

The V call is TRBV15, the J call TRBJ1-1, with TRBD1 matching over 7 bases. The CDR3 length is 16 residues. V shed 3 bases, J shed 0 bases, and the junction held 7 bases outside the gene matches. CDR1 and CDR2 from the germline V gene are LNHNV and YYDKDF (reference sequence). CDR3 region: CATSRDIQGLNTEAFF. CDR3 DNA sequence: TGTGCCACCAGCAGGGATATACAGGGGTTGAACACTGAAGCTTTCTTT.

This rearrangement joins TRBV12-3 or TRBV12-4 to TRBJ2-2, with 7 nucleotides matching TRBD2. The CDR3 extends over 11 amino acids. The CDR3 nucleotides read TGTGCGGGGGGGTTCACCGGGGAGCTGTTTTTT. Encoded protein: CAGGFTGELFF.

The chain recombines TRBV10-3 with TRBJ1-3; TRBD1 might be the D (5 bases). CDR3 length: 13 residues. V dropped 8 bases and J dropped 2 bases, with 10 bases sitting between them. Germline values: CDR1 ENHRY, CDR2 SYGVKD. CDR3: CAIGREAGNTIYF. CDR3 DNA: TGTGCCATCGGCAGGGAAGCTGGAAACACCATATATTTT.

This clone has a single count. The rearrangement links TRBV7-9 to TRBJ2-3; 7 nucleotides agree with TRBD2. J lost 0 bases, V lost 4 bases, and 7 bases had no gene match. Germline V CDR1 and CDR2: SEHNR, FQNEAQ (reference sequence). The CDR3 spans 16 residues. CDR3 bases: TGTGCCAGCAGCTGGAGCGGGACTACTAGCACAGATACGCAGTATTTT. It yields the protein CASSWSGTTSTDTQYF.

This sequence joins TRBV27 and TRBJ1-2; 7 nucleotides align to TRBD1. CDR1 is MNHEY and CDR2 is SMNVEV in the germline V gene (reference sequence). This CDR3 spans 15 amino acids. Trimming removed 1 base from V and 8 bases from J; junction bases left unmatched: 10. DNA of the CDR3: TGTGCCAGCAGTTTATATGCAGGGGGATCAGAGGGCTACACCTTC. Amino acids: CASSLYAGGSEGYTF.

This chain connects TRBV9 to TRBJ2-2; 7 bases are shared with TRBD2. Germline V gene data show CDR1 as SGDLS and CDR2 as YYNGEE. This CDR3 contains 14 residues. V gave up 5 bases and J gave up 6 bases; unmatched junction bases: 7. CDR3 sequence reads: CASRPGLDPGELFF. The CDR3 DNA reads TGTGCCAGCAGACCAGGACTAGACCCCGGGGAGCTGTTTTTT.